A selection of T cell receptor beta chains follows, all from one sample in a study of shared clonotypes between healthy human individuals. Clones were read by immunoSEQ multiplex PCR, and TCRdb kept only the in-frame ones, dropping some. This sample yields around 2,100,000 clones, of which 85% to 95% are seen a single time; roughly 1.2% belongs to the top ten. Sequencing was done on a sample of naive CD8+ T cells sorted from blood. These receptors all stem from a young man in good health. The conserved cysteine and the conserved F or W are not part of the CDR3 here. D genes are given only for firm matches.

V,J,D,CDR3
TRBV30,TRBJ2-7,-,AWSPSTGLDEQY
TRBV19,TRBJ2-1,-,ASSWGGLNNEQF
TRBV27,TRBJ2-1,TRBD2,ASSLGSGGSYNEQF
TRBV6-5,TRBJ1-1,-,ASSSGSNTEAF
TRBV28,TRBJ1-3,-,ASSFLGSGNTIY
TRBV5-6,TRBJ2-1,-,ASSLGGETLAF
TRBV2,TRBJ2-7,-,ALQRGDYEQY
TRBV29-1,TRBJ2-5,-,SVIQGIETQY
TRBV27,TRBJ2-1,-,ASSFIGRNNEQF
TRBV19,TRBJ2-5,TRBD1,ASSIGTGFQETQY
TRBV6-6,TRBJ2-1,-,ASSYGQGEQF
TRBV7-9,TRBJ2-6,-,ASSLPPGPPFSGANVLT
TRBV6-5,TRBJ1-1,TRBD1,ASRYRGSTEAF
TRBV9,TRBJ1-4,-,ASSPGLSYTNEKLF
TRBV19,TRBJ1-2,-,ASSTYPGVNYGYT
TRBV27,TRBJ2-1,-,AATDSSYNEQF
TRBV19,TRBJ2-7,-,ASSTFDWSYEQY
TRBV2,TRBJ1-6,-,ASSETGPSSYNSPLH
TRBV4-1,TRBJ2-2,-,ASSQSVTNTGELF
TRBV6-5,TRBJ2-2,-,ASSYGSPGELF
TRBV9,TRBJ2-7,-,ASSVDSDMASPSYEQY
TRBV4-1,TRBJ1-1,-,ASSQDPRNTEAF
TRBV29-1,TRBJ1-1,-,SVYRDTEAF
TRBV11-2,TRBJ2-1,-,ASSFWVAEYNEQF
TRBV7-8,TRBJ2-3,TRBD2,ASSRTSGTGDTQY
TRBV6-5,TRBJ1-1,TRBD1,ASSYFPGQANTEAF
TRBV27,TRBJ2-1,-,ASSFGLASYNEQF
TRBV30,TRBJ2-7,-,AWSTGFYEQY
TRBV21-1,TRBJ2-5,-,ASSMISGTSGRSVVETQY
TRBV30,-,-,AWSEDSPYEQY
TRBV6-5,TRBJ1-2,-,ASSYGRELGYT
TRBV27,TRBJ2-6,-,ASSLGLWSGANVLT
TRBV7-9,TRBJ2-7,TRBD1,ASSWGQGGEQY
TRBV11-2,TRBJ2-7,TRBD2,ASSPRTSGALPEQY
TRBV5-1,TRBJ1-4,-,ASSLTGGAPEKLF
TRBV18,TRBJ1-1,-,ASSLGPKTEAF
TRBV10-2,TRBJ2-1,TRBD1,ASSGLQGVYNEQF
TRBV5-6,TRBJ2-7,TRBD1,ASSFGTGAYEQY
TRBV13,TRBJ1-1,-,ASSLSGTEAF
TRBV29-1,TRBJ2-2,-,SVDRENTGELF
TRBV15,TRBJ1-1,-,ATSRAERTEAF
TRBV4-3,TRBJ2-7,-,ASSQDWGPEQY
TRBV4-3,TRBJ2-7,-,ASSQDRSRDEQY
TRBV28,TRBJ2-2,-,ASSLMGNTGELF
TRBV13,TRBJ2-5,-,ASSFRTALQETQY
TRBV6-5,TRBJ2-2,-,ASRDWANTGELF
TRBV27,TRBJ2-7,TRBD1,ASSQRQGANEQY
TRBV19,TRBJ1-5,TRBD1,ASSTGQGLYSNQPQH
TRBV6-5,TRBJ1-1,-,ASGQNTEAF
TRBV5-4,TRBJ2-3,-,ASSLDEAVRTDTQY